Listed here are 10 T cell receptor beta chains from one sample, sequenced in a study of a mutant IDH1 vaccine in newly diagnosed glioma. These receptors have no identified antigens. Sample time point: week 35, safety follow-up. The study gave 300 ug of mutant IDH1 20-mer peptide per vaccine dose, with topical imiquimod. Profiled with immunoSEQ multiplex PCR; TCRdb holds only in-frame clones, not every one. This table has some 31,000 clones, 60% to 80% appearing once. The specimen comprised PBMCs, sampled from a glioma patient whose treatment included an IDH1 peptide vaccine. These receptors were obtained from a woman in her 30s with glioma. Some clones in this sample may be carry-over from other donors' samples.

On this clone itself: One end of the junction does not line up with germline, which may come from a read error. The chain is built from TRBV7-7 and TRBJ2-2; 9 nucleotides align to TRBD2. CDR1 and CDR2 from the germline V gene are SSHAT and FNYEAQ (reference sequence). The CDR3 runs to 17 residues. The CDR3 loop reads CASSPLIAGADTGELFF. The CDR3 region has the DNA TGTGCTAGCAGCCCCTTAATAGCGGGAGCTGACACCGGGGAGCTGTTTTTT.

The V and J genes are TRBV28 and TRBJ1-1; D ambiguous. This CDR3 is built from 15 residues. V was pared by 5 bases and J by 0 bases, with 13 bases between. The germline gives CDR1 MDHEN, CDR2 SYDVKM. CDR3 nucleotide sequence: TGTGCCAGCAGTAGACCAGCAGGCATGAACACTGAAGCTTTCTTT. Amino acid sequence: CASSRPAGMNTEAFF.

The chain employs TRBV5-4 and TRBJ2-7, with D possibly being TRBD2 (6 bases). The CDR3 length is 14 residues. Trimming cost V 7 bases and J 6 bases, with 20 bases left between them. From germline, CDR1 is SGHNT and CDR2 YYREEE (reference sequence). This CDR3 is CASWIRETIGEQYF. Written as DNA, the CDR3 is TGTGCCAGCTGGATACGGGAGACCATTGGCGAGCAGTACTTC.

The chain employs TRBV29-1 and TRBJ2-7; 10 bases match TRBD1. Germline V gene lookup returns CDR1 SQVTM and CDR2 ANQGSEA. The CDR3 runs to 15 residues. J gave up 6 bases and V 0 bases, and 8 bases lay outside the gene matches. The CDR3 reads CSVEDGDRGRVEQYF. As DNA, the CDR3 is TGCAGCGTTGAAGACGGCGACAGGGGGCGGGTCGAGCAGTACTTC.

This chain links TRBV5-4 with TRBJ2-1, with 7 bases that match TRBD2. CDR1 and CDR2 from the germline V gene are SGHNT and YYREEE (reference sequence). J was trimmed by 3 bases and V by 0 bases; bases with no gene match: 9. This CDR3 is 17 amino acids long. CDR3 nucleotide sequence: TGTGCCAGCAGCTTGGGGCCCTATACTAGCGACTACAATGAGCAGTTCTTC. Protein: CASSLGPYTSDYNEQFF.

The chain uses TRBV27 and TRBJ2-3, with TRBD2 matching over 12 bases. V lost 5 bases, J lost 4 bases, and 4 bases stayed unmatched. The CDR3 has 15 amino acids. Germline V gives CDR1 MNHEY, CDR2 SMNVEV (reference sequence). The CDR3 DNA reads TGTGCCAGCAGTCTACTAGCGGGAGGCCCAGATACGCAGTATTTT. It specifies CASSLLAGGPDTQYF.

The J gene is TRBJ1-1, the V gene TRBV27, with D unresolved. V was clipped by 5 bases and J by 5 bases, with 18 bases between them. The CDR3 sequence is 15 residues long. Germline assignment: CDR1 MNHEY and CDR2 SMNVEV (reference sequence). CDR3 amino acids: CASSPPRPPKTEAFF. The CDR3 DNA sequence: TGTGCCAGCAGTCCTCCCCGCCCACCCAAGACTGAAGCTTTCTTT.

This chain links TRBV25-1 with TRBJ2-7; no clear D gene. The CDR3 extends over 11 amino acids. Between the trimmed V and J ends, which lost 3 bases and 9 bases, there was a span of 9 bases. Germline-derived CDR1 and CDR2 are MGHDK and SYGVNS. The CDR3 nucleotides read TGTGCCAGCAGTGACAGCCCCGCGCAGTACTTC. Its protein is CASSDSPAQYF.

The CDR3 DNA reads as TGTGCCAGCAGCGGAGGGGCTGGCAATCAGCCCCAGCATTTT. Its protein is CASSGGAGNQPQHF. The chain is built from TRBV9 and TRBJ1-5; D possibly corresponds to TRBD1 (5 bases). The germline V and J ends were trimmed by 3 bases and 2 bases, with 9 bases remaining between them. Germline assignment: CDR1 SGDLS and CDR2 YYNGEE. CDR3 length: 14 amino acids.

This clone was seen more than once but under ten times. Written as DNA, the CDR3 is TGCAGCGTTGAAGGCGGACAAACAGGGGGCAAGGAGACCCAGTACTTC. This codes for CSVEGGQTGGKETQYF. The rearrangement links TRBV29-1 to TRBJ2-5; 9 bases are shared with TRBD1. CDR1 is SQVTM, CDR2 ANQGSEA, per germline. This CDR3 region has 16 residues. With 1 base clipped from V and 5 bases from J, the junction kept 11 bases outside the gene matches.